The T cell receptor beta chain under discussion was sequenced for a study of blood T cell repertoires in COVID-19 (dated by TCRdb to the early 2020s). Notes on the research overall: The collaborator samples originated in the United States, Italy and Spain and spanned the acute and convalescent phases of COVID-19. The material from the prospective study consisted of cDNA or gDNA derived from T cells, B-cell-depleted T cells, or PBMCs. Subjects who had been exposed to COVID-19, were actively infected with it, or had recovered from it provided the deeply sampled blood TCRbeta repertoires that made up the dataset. The repertoires were released in a freely available public database meant as a resource for research on the immune response to SARS-CoV-2. The samples were drawn from the first 160 participants of the ongoing ImmuneRACE study and from 950 to 1,500 subjects provided by 6 global collaborators. A de-identified subject ID, COVID-19 status, age in years and sex were almost always included in the sample metadata. Where HLA class I and class II types were available, the types were taken from metadata supplied by the sample provider, not from assay-based typing. On the study overall, not on this receptor specifically: The quantity of clinical and demographic metadata differed by source and by participant and was supplied without curation.

The germline V gene sets CDR1 to SNHLY and CDR2 to FYNNEI. Counted from cysteine to phenylalanine, this CDR3 has 12 amino acids. Only the CDR3 part of the read is kept: 36 bases, read in frame from the first base. V and J lose 2 bases and 7 bases, and a span of 8 bases separates them. In the prospective study, participants were roughly 18 to 100 years old, resided in about two dozen geographic areas of the United States, and were enrolled through a virtual design. Cohort assignment in the prospective study relied on participant-reported clinical history from a screening survey and a study questionnaire. Mobile phlebotomists in the prospective study collected whole blood, serum and a nasopharyngeal or oropharyngeal swab from every participant. Additional blood draws and questionnaires over an approximately two-month period could optionally be provided by prospective study participants. Before DNA extraction, blood samples from the prospective study were shipped at room temperature or frozen.

In this sample, this clone turned up a few times. The antigen it binds to is not known. It has no much larger one-base neighbor in the sample; base qualities were not kept. The immunoSEQ Assay, a bias-controlled multiplex PCR, was used to amplify TCRbeta CDR3 regions from genomic DNA. Per the authors' processing: Nucleated cell counts per sample were estimated from amplification of reference gene primers within the assay. To quantify the absolute abundance of each unique TCRbeta CDR3 rearrangement, sequence reads were collapsed and filtered. For each sample, productive Simpson clonality was calculated by taking the square root of Simpson's diversity index across productive rearrangements. TCRdb stores this immuneACCESS table with in-frame sequences only. Part of the clones is absent; in the studies checked, under half of the shortfall reflects unresolved V genes, and no reason is known for the rest. That table furnishes V, J and clone size, whereas the DNA furnished D and trimming. The sample table contains around 200,000 clones; only one count was recorded for 86% of them. The ten top clones hold less than 4.5% of the sample.

Rearrangement joined TRBV2 to TRBJ1-1; the D gene lacks a confident call. This clonotype originated in a woman aged 40 to 55 with acute COVID-19. The sample comprised PBMCs or T cells enriched from blood (not recorded which). The DNA sequence is TGTGCCAGCAGTGAATCGGGGATTGAAGCTTTCTTT. This sequence encodes CASSESGIEAFF.